This T cell receptor beta chain originates from a study of cytomegalovirus exposure and HLA in healthy donors. Findings and limits, study-wide: Data from an earlier analysis indicated that most TCR beta V segments were productive either about 90% or about 30% of the time. Presence/absence analyses treated sequencing depth as roughly uniform across donors.

Primers: 60 Vbeta forward and 13 Jbeta reverse. Authors' processing steps: It was a later analysis that counted tens of millions of unique TCR beta chains, of which approximately 9.9 million were shared. Sequencing used immunoSEQ multiplex PCR; TCRdb keeps in-frame clones, though not all of them. V and J calls and clone size are given by that table; D and trimming were obtained from the DNA. The table has approximately 100,000 clones, over 65% seen once. This clone appeared a few times. The antigen is not known. Sequenced sample: PBMCs. This clonotype originated in a female donor in good health and CMV-seronegative.

CDR3 residues: CASTKTGGNQPQHF. The CDR3 coding sequence is TGTGCCAGTACCAAGACAGGGGGGAATCAGCCCCAGCATTTT. The J gene is TRBJ1-5, the V gene TRBV19; 9 bases line up with TRBD1. Per the germline V gene, CDR1 is LNHDA and CDR2 is SQIVND (reference sequence). The CDR3 consists of 14 residues. V trimming: 7 bases; J trimming: 4 bases; junction bases outside the gene matches: 5.